The 19 T cell receptor beta chains below all came from one sample that was sequenced in a study of Graves' ophthalmopathy and Graves' hyperthyroidism. Researchers took RNA transcripts and amplified TCR beta CDR3 regions from them. RT-PCR in the first round used HTBI primers; a second-round multiplex PCR followed. MiXCR, run by TCRdb on the multiplex PCR reads, gives a single entry per CDR3 protein. Of roughly 350,000 distinct CDR3 sequences listed, 15% to 20% were seen once; the top ten hold 2.4%. Sample: peripheral blood. The receptors come from an adult woman with stable Graves' hyperthyroidism.

This clonotype was seen ten or more times. The V and J genes are TRBV14 and TRBJ2-4; perhaps D is TRBD1 or TRBD2 (5 bases each). The length of the CDR3 is 17 residues. Germline CDR1 SGHDN, CDR2 FVKESK. Trimming pared 5 bases from V and 4 bases from J, leaving 21 bases between. CDR3 in DNA: TGTGCCAGCAGCGCCGCCTCAGGGACGAGATCGAAAAACATTCAGTACTTC. This translates into CASSAASGTRSKNIQYF.

This clonotype came up many times. The chain links TRBV12-3 or TRBV12-4 to TRBJ2-7; a possible D gene is TRBD2 (6 bases). Trimming took 2 bases from V and 2 from J, leaving 13 bases between them. This CDR3 region has 15 residues. CDR3 DNA sequence: TGTGCCAGCAGTTTAAGAGGGCTAGCGACCTACGAGCAGTACTTC. Protein: CASSLRGLATYEQYF.

This clonotype has at least ten counts. The chain carries TRBV30 and TRBJ2-7; D uncertain. The CDR3 is 13 residues long. Germline CDR1 GTSNPN, CDR2 SVGIG (reference sequence). V lost 0 bases to trimming and J lost 3 bases, with 9 bases between them. The CDR3 spells CAWSVGSDYEQYF. The CDR3 bases are TGTGCCTGGAGTGTGGGCTCAGACTACGAGCAGTACTTC.

This clonotype was seen many times. This chain uses TRBV20-1 with TRBJ2-7, with 10 nucleotides matching TRBD1. CDR1 is DFQATT, CDR2 SNEGSKA, per germline (reference sequence). The V segment lost 4 bases and the J segment 6 bases; nucleotides outside the gene matches: 12. The CDR3 runs 15 residues. The CDR3 protein is CSATNRDRGSFEQYF. CDR3 nucleotide sequence: TGCAGTGCTACGAACCGGGACAGGGGCTCTTTCGAGCAGTACTTC.

The chain is built from TRBV11-2 and TRBJ1-2; no clear D gene. Germline V gene sequence: CDR1 SGHAT, CDR2 FQNNGV. This CDR3 spans 13 amino acids. V gave up 1 base and J gave up 8 bases, with 11 bases separating them. The CDR3 nucleotides read TGTGCCAGCAGCTTAGTGAGTCCGGCAGGCTACACCTTC. Amino acid sequence: CASSLVSPAGYTF.

This chain joins TRBV30 and TRBJ2-5; the match to TRBD1 covers 7 bases. Germline trimming cut 1 base from V and 5 bases from J; bases unmatched to any gene: 4. The length of the CDR3 is 13 residues. Germline values: CDR1 GTSNPN, CDR2 SVGIG (reference sequence). For the CDR3, the DNA is TGTGCCTGGAGTGACAGGGGCGGGGAGACCCAGTACTTC. This codes for CAWSDRGGETQYF.

This clonotype appeared many times. At one of its ends the junction is not consistent with the germline gene, which may arise from a read error. J is TRBJ2-4 and V is TRBV6-5; D is undetermined. Germline V gene data show CDR1 as MNHEY and CDR2 as SVGAGI. The CDR3 length is 13 residues. CDR3 amino acids: CASSESSGLAPFF. Here the CDR3 DNA reads TGTGCCAGCAGTGAATCGAGTGGGCTGGCCCCCTTCTTC.

This clonotype came up many times. The chain employs TRBV7-9 and TRBJ1-1, with D hard to call. Germline assignment: CDR1 SEHNR and CDR2 FQNEAQ (reference sequence). This CDR3 region has 13 residues. Trimming left V 2 bases short and J 6 bases short, with 10 bases between. This CDR3 reads CASSLREAAEAFF. The CDR3 DNA follows: TGTGCCAGCAGCTTAAGGGAGGCGGCTGAAGCTTTCTTT.

This clonotype has at least ten counts. V gene TRBV7-2 combines with J gene TRBJ2-5; 8 bases agree with TRBD2. Per germline, CDR1 SGHTA and CDR2 FQGNSA. V dropped 5 bases and J dropped 5; count of bases not matched to a gene: 7. The CDR3 has 14 residues. The CDR3: CASSAGPGGETQYF. In DNA form, the CDR3 reads TGTGCCAGCAGCGCCGGACCGGGAGGGGAGACCCAGTACTTC.

This clonotype was found many times. V and J are TRBV11-1 and TRBJ2-5; 9 bases are shared with TRBD1. V shed 4 bases and J 6 bases; nucleotides not matched to a gene: 15. The V gene's germline CDR1 is SGHAT and CDR2 FQDESV (reference sequence). The CDR3 contains 17 residues. The CDR3, as DNA: TGTGCCAGCAGCTCGACTCGGACAGGGGAGGGTTTTAAGACCCAGTACTTC. Amino acid sequence: CASSSTRTGEGFKTQYF.

This clonotype was seen ten or more times. V usage is TRBV6-5 and J usage is TRBJ2-7; 12 positions agree with TRBD2. J gave up 7 bases and V 6 bases, and 13 bases lay outside the gene matches. This CDR3 comprises 16 residues. Germline-derived CDR1 and CDR2 are MNHEY and SVGAGI. CDR3 bases: TGTGCCAGCAGCGTAAACGGACTAGCGGGACTTGGGGAGCAGTACTTC. Translating it yields CASSVNGLAGLGEQYF.

This clonotype showed up many times. The V and J genes are TRBV29-1 and TRBJ1-2; 8 positions agree with TRBD1. The ends lost 6 bases at V and 8 bases at J; junction bases unmatched: 5. This CDR3 is built from 11 residues. In germline, CDR1 is SQVTM, CDR2 ANQGSEA. DNA of the CDR3: TGCAGCGTGCAACAGGGGGACGGCTACACCTTC. Its protein is CSVQQGDGYTF.

The sample holds a few counts of this clonotype. The V and J genes are TRBV12-3 or TRBV12-4 and TRBJ1-2; no clear D gene. The CDR3 is 13 amino acids. V was trimmed by 6 bases and J by 1 base, leaving 9 bases between them. Written as DNA, the CDR3 is TGTGCCAGCAGCATAAGTCTTAACTATGGCTACACCTTC. The encoded protein is CASSISLNYGYTF.

This clonotype appeared a single time. One base away lies a much larger clone, so this may be a sequencing read error. The chain uses TRBV4-1 and TRBJ2-4, with D maybe TRBD2 (5 bases). CDR1 and CDR2 (germline): MGHRA, YSYEKL. The CDR3 runs to 15 residues. CDR3 region: CASSQGALAKNIKYF. The CDR3 region has the DNA TGCGCCAGCAGCCAAGGAGCCCTAGCCAAAAACATTAAGTACTTC.

There are many counts of this clonotype. This chain's CDR3 is CASSYSLGDYTEAFF. The CDR3 region has the DNA TGTGCCAGCAGTTACTCGTTGGGCGACTACACTGAAGCTTTCTTT. V and J are TRBV6-5 and TRBJ1-1; D unclear. The V end was cut by 0 bases, the J end by 3 bases, with 11 bases between. This CDR3 comprises 15 residues. The germline gives CDR1 MNHEY, CDR2 SVGAGI.

This clonotype has a count of ten or more. The chain employs TRBV30 and TRBJ2-2; possibly TRBD2 for D (5 bases). The CDR3 is 14 residues long. Germline CDR1 is GTSNPN and CDR2 is SVGIG (reference sequence). Between the trimmed V and J ends, which lost 0 bases and 7 bases, there was a span of 12 bases. CDR3 residues: CAWSVGSTSGELFF. The DNA of the CDR3 is TGTGCCTGGAGTGTAGGCTCCACTAGCGGGGAGCTGTTTTTT.

This clonotype was seen many times. The V call is TRBV7-6, the J call TRBJ2-5; tentatively, D is TRBD2 (5 bases). CDR3 length: 14 residues. The germline V gene has CDR1 SGHVS and CDR2 FNYEAQ. Deletions cut 8 bases from V and 0 bases from J, with 13 bases between. CDR3 region: CASGGSGYQETQYF. CDR3 DNA sequence: TGTGCCAGCGGAGGCAGCGGATACCAAGAGACCCAGTACTTC.

This clonotype came up a few times. The V gene is TRBV7-9, the J gene TRBJ1-1; perhaps TRBD1 as D (6 bases). The CDR3 runs 13 residues. The germline CDR1 and CDR2 sequences are SEHNR and FQNEAQ (reference sequence). V was clipped by 5 bases and J by 8 bases, with 15 bases between them. The CDR3 DNA reads TGTGCCAGCAGCCCGGACAGCGCGGGCGAAGCTTTCTTT. It is translated as CASSPDSAGEAFF.

At least ten counts were recorded for this clonotype. V and J are TRBV12-3 or TRBV12-4 and TRBJ1-1, with a tentative D call TRBD1 (5 bases). The V end lost 2 bases, the J end lost 3 bases, and 10 bases lay between the germline ends. The CDR3 consists of 14 residues. Written as DNA, the CDR3 is TGTGCCAGCAGTTTAAGGGGTTGGGACACTGAAGCTTTCTTT. Its translation is CASSLRGWDTEAFF.